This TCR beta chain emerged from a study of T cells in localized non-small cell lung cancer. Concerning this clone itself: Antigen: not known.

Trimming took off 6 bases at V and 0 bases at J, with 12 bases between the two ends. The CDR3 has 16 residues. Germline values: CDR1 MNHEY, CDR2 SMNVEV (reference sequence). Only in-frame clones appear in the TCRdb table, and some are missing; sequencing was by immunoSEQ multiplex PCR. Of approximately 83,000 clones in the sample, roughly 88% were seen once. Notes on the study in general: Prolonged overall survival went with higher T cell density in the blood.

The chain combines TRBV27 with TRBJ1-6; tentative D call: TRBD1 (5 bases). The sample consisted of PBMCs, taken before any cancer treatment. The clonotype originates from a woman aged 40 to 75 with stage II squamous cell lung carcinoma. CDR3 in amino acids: CASREDRLSYNSPLHF. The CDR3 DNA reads TGTGCCAGCAGGGAAGACAGACTCTCCTATAATTCACCCCTCCACTTT.